The clone carrying this TCR beta chain has ten or more counts. The antigen remains undetermined. Sequencing targeted expressed TCRB transcripts, as all isolated RNA had been reverse transcribed. The table came from immunoSEQ multiplex PCR; TCRdb's copy has only in-frame clones and leaves some out. The profile shows roughly 350,000 clones, around a tenth of them singletons. This specimen comes from a study of beta chain features in type 1 diabetes. CD4+ naive, central memory, regulatory and stem cell-like memory cells were sorted via CD45RO/CCR7/CD25/CD127/CD95/CD27. There are 13 residues in the CDR3. The germline V and J ends were trimmed by 5 bases and 4 bases, with 11 bases remaining between them. The germline V gene has CDR1 SEHNR and CDR2 FQNEAQ (reference sequence). Notes on the study in general: For Type 1 diabetes patients, all four CD4+ subsets carried TCRB CDR3s that were moderately but significantly shorter. Although PCR might favor shorter templates, it would do so equally in patients and controls. There was no resolution here of whether HLA type influences TCRB rearrangement. Fewer junction insertions and more nucleotide deletions appeared in type 1 diabetes patients.

Material: central memory CD4+ T cells from blood. The clonotype comes from a man between 25 and 39 years old with type 1 diabetes. This chain connects TRBV7-9 to TRBJ2-5, with no clear D. CDR3 nucleotides: TGTGCCAGCAGCCACGGAAGCCCAGAGACCCAGTACTTC. The encoded protein is CASSHGSPETQYF.